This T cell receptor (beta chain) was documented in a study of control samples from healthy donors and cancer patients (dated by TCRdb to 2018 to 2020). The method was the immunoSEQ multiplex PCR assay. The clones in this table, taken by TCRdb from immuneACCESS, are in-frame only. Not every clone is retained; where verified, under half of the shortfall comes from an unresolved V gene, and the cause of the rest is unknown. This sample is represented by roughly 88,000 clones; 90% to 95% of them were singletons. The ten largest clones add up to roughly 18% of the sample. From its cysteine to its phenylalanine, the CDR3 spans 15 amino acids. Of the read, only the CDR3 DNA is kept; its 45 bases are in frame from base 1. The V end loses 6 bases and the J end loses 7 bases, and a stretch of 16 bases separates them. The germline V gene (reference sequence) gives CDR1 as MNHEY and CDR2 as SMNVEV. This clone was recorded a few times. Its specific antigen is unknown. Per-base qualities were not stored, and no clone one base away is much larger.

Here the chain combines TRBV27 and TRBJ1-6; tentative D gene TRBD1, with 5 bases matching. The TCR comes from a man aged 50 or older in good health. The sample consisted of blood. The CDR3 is CASRRDHNLNSPLHF. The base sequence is TGTGCCAGCAGAAGGGACCACAACCTCAATTCACCCCTCCACTTT.